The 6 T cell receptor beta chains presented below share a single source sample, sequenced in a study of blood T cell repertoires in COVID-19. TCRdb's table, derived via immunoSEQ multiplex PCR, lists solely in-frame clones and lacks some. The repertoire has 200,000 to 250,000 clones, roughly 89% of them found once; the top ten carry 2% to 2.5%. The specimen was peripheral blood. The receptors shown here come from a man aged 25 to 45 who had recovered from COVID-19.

In nucleotides, the CDR3 is TGTGCCAGTAGTATACAAGGAGTCCCCGGAAGGAATGGCTACACCTTC. Encoded protein: CASSIQGVPGRNGYTF. J is TRBJ1-2 and V is TRBV19; D not resolved. The CDR3 length is 16 residues. Trimming stripped 2 bases from V and 6 bases from J, with 19 bases between. From germline, CDR1 is LNHDA and CDR2 SQIVND (reference sequence).

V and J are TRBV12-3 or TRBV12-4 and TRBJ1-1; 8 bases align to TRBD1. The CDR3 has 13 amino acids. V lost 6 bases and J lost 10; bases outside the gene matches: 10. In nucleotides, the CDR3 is TGTGCCAGCAGCCCCAGGACAGGGCCGGTAGCTTTCTTT. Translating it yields CASSPRTGPVAFF.

The CDR3 is CASSGGGAGQETQYF. The CDR3 DNA reads as TGTGCCAGCAGCGGGGGGGGAGCGGGGCAAGAGACCCAGTACTTC. This sequence joins TRBV7-2 and TRBJ2-5, with TRBD2 identical over 7 bases. The germline V gene encodes CDR1 SGHTA and CDR2 FQGNSA. CDR3 length: 15 amino acids. After removal of 5 bases from V and 2 bases from J, the junction contained 8 bases not matched to a gene.

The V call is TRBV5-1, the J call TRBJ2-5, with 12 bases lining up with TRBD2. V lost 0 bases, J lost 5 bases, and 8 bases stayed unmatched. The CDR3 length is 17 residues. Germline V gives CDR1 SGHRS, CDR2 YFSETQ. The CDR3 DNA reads TGCGCCAGCAGCTTGGGACTAGCGGGGGCCAAAGAGGAGACCCAGTACTTC. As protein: CASSLGLAGAKEETQYF.

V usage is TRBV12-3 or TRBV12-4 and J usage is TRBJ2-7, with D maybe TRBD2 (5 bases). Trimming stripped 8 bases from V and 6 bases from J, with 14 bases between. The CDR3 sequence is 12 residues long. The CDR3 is CASGVRATEQYF. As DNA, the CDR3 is TGTGCCAGCGGAGTGAGGGCGACCGAGCAGTACTTC.

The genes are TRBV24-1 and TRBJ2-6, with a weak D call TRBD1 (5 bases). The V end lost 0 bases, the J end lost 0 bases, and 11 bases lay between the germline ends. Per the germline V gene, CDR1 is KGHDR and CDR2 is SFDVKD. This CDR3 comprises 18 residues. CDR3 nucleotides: TGTGCCACCAGTGATTTGGACAGAACCAGCTCTGGGGCCAACGTCCTGACTTTC. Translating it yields CATSDLDRTSSGANVLTF.